This passage covers 19 T cell receptor beta chains from one sample sequenced in a study of post-analysis software for immune sequencing data. Study-level results: When patients were compared with controls, a handful of TRBV segments were more frequent, TRBV5-6, TRBV5-1 and TRBV20-1 among them.

No cognate antigen is known for these TCRs. The TCR beta cDNA libraries carried unique molecular identifiers. From the PCR reads, TCRdb called clonotypes with MiXCR, one entry per CDR3 protein. This sample carries some 690,000 distinct CDR3 sequences, 30% of them seen once, and the ten largest clones take roughly 0.54%. The sample comprised blood. The receptors were gathered from a girl aged 10 to 17 with multiple sclerosis.

This chain joins TRBV5-1 and TRBJ2-7; 9 bases fit TRBD1. The CDR3 is made up of 15 amino acids. With 4 bases clipped from V and 7 bases from J, the junction kept 12 bases outside the gene matches. CDR1 and CDR2 (germline): SGHRS, YFSETQ. CDR3 loop: CASSQAGQGNREQYF. DNA for the CDR3: TGCGCCAGCAGCCAGGCCGGACAGGGGAATAGGGAGCAGTACTTC.

This clonotype was seen more than once but under ten times. The chain couples TRBV6-4 to TRBJ1-2; D may be TRBD1 (5 bases). Trimming shortened V by 2 bases and J by 4 bases, and 11 bases separated the two germline ends. The CDR3 is 14 amino acids. Germline V gene lookup returns CDR1 MRHNA and CDR2 SNTAGT. The DNA for the CDR3 is TGTGCCAGCAGTGACCCGACAGATCTCTATGGCTACACCTTC. Encoded protein: CASSDPTDLYGYTF.

The chain couples TRBV20-1 to TRBJ1-6, with 8 bases aligning to TRBD1. The germline gives CDR1 DFQATT, CDR2 SNEGSKA (reference sequence). The trim removed 8 bases at V and 9 bases at J, leaving 6 bases unmatched. The CDR3 loop spans 12 amino acids. CDR3 DNA: TGCAGTCCTCACAGGGGGAGTTCACCCCTCCACTTT. Encoded protein: CSPHRGSSPLHF.

At least ten counts were recorded for this clonotype. This sequence joins TRBV6-2 or TRBV6-3 and TRBJ1-2; 9 bases align to TRBD1. Trimming took 5 bases from V and 3 from J; bases not matched to a gene: 1. The germline gives CDR1 MNHEY, CDR2 SVGEGT. CDR3 length: 13 residues. The DNA for the CDR3 is TGTGCCAGCAGTGGGACAGGGTACTATGGCTACACCTTC. Protein product: CASSGTGYYGYTF.

V and J are TRBV28 and TRBJ1-2; D is unclear. Deletions cut 6 bases from V and 5 bases from J, with 16 bases between. The CDR3 loop spans 14 amino acids. Germline assignment: CDR1 MDHEN and CDR2 SYDVKM. The CDR3 here is CASSKIRAPYGYTF. In nucleotides, the CDR3 is TGTGCCAGCAGCAAAATCCGGGCACCATATGGCTACACCTTC.

This clonotype has a handful of counts. This chain joins TRBV10-3 and TRBJ2-2, with 11 bases aligning to TRBD1. Germline V lookup: CDR1 ENHRY, CDR2 SYGVKD. With 6 bases clipped from V and 3 bases from J, the junction kept 6 bases outside the gene matches. CDR3 length: 16 residues. In DNA form, the CDR3 reads TGTGCCATCAGGGAAGGGACAGGGGGACACACCGGGGAGCTGTTTTTT. Amino acids: CAIREGTGGHTGELFF.

The gene calls are TRBV6-2 or TRBV6-3 and TRBJ2-7, with 8 bases fitting TRBD2. In germline, CDR1 is MNHEY, CDR2 SVGEGT. There are 15 residues in the CDR3. Trimming cost V 6 bases and J 2 bases; bases outside gene matches: 9. The CDR3, as DNA: TGTGCCAGCAGACCGACCGGGACTAGTCCCTACGAGCAGTACTTC. Protein: CASRPTGTSPYEQYF.

The rearrangement joins TRBV5-6 to TRBJ1-5; unclear D gene. Trimming stripped 1 base from V and 6 bases from J, with 11 bases between. From germline, CDR1 is SGHDT and CDR2 YYEEEE. The CDR3 is 14 residues long. Here the CDR3 reads CASSLSRNPQPQHF. DNA of the CDR3: TGTGCCAGCAGCTTGTCCAGGAATCCTCAGCCCCAGCATTTT.

This clonotype showed up just a few times. The chain uses TRBV20-1 and TRBJ2-1; D not resolved. Germline values: CDR1 DFQATT, CDR2 SNEGSKA (reference sequence). The V end lost 0 bases, the J end lost 6 bases, and 15 bases lay between the germline ends. The CDR3 is made up of 15 amino acids. The CDR3 DNA reads as TGCAGTGCTAGAGATCTTCTAGGGCTACGCAATGAGCAGTTCTTC. Its translation is CSARDLLGLRNEQFF.

V usage is TRBV3-1 and J usage is TRBJ1-5; D uncertain. V was cut by 4 bases and J by 5 bases, with 18 bases left in between. The CDR3 is 16 amino acids. Per germline, CDR1 LGHDT and CDR2 YNNKEL (reference sequence). The CDR3 sequence: CASSRGGPFKDQPQHF. CDR3 in DNA: TGTGCCAGCAGCCGTGGAGGACCATTCAAGGATCAGCCCCAGCATTTT.

This clonotype was observed a few times. The chain employs TRBV6-6 and TRBJ2-7; 11 bases match TRBD1. Germline CDR1 and CDR2: MNHNY and SVGAGI (reference sequence). Unmatched junction bases numbered 6, after V lost 0 bases and J lost 5 bases. This CDR3 spans 16 amino acids. This CDR3 reads CASSYSGTGGPNEQYF. DNA for the CDR3: TGTGCCAGCAGTTACTCAGGGACAGGGGGTCCCAACGAGCAGTACTTC.

Points on this clonotype: At one end the junction does not follow the germline gene, possibly because of a read error. The J gene is TRBJ2-7, the V gene TRBV6-6, with D perhaps given as TRBD1 or TRBD2 (6 bases each). The CDR3 length is 13 residues. Germline assignment: CDR1 MNHNY and CDR2 SVGAGI (reference sequence). CDR3 region: CSSSYGGGYEQYF. In DNA form, the CDR3 reads TGTTCCAGCAGTTACGGAGGGGGCTACGAGCAGTACTTC.

CDR3 region: CATSRVAGFNNEQFF. The CDR3 DNA is TGTGCCACCAGCAGAGTAGCGGGGTTTAACAATGAGCAGTTCTTC. The V call is TRBV15, the J call TRBJ2-1; TRBD2 agrees at 8 bases. There are 15 residues in the CDR3. With 1 base clipped from V and 5 bases from J, the junction kept 4 bases outside the gene matches. CDR1 is LNHNV and CDR2 is YYDKDF in the germline V gene (reference sequence).

This clonotype was seen a handful of times. Its ends do not fully match the called genes, so a read error is possible. The genes are TRBV6-1 and TRBJ2-1, with 10 positions matching TRBD1. CDR1 and CDR2 (germline): MNHNS, SASEGT. This CDR3 has 19 residues. The CDR3 DNA is TGTGCCAGCAGTACCGGGGGACAGGGGACAAGAGGATGGTACAATGGGCAGTTCTTC. The encoded protein is CASSTGGQGTRGWYNGQFF.

This clonotype was detected ten times or more. The chain combines TRBV10-3 with TRBJ2-7, with TRBD1 as a possible D gene (6 bases). V was cut by 0 bases and J by 3 bases, with 9 bases left in between. Germline-derived CDR1 and CDR2 are ENHRY and SYGVKD. The CDR3 is 14 amino acids. The CDR3 region is CAISESGRGYEQYF. The CDR3 DNA is TGTGCCATCAGTGAGTCCGGCAGGGGCTACGAGCAGTACTTC.

The gene calls are TRBV24-1 and TRBJ2-1; 7 bases fit TRBD1. The CDR3 is 13 amino acids. The V segment lost 2 bases and the J segment 6 bases; nucleotides outside the gene matches: 0. Per the germline V gene, CDR1 is KGHDR and CDR2 is SFDVKD. The CDR3 sequence: CATSDYRGNEQFF. In nucleotides, the CDR3 is TGTGCCACCAGTGATTACAGGGGCAATGAGCAGTTCTTC.

J is TRBJ1-6 and V is TRBV3-1; TRBD1 agrees at 8 bases. Germline loops: CDR1 LGHDT, CDR2 YNNKEL (reference sequence). V was clipped by 4 bases and J by 7 bases; unmatched bases: 6. The CDR3 is 15 amino acids. The CDR3 DNA sequence: TGTGCCAGCAGCCGAACCGGGACAGGAAATTCACCCCTCCACTTT. It encodes CASSRTGTGNSPLHF.

CDR3 protein: CASSLAMRGGQRTDTQYF. The CDR3 nucleotides read TGCGCCAGCAGCTTGGCCATGAGGGGAGGGCAACGGACAGATACGCAGTATTTT. This chain connects TRBV5-1 to TRBJ2-3; 7 bases are shared with TRBD2. There are 18 residues in the CDR3. CDR1 and CDR2 (germline): SGHRS, YFSETQ. V was clipped by 0 bases and J by 3 bases; unmatched bases: 13.

This chain joins TRBV24-1 and TRBJ2-7; D possibly uses TRBD1 or TRBD2 (6 bases each). The CDR3 covers 16 residues. The V and J ends lost 4 bases and 4 bases respectively, with 19 bases between them. Per the germline V gene, CDR1 is KGHDR and CDR2 is SFDVKD. CDR3 protein: CATSDPKVGGGYEQYF. The CDR3 nucleotides read TGTGCCACCAGTGACCCGAAAGTGGGGGGCGGATACGAGCAGTACTTC.